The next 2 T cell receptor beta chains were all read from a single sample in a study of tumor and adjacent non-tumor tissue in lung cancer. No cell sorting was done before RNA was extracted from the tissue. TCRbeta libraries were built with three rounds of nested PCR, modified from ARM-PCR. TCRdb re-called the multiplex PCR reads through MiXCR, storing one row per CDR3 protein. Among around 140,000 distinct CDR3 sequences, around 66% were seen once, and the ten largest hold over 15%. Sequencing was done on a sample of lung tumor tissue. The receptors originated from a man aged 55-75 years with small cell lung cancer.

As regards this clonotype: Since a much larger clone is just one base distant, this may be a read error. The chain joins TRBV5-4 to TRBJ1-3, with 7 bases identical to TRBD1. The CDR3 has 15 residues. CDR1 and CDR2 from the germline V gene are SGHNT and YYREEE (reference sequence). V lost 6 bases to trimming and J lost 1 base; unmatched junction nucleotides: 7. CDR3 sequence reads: CASITLTGSGNTIYF. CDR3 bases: TGTGCCAGCATCACGTTGACAGGGTCTGGAAACACCATATATTTT. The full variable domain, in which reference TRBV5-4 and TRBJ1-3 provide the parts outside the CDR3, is ETGVTQSPTHLIKTRGQQVTLRCSSQSGHNTVSWYQQALGQGPQFIFQYYREEENGRGNFPPRFSGLQFPNYSSELNVNALELDDSALYLCASITLTGSGNTIYFGEGSWLTVV.

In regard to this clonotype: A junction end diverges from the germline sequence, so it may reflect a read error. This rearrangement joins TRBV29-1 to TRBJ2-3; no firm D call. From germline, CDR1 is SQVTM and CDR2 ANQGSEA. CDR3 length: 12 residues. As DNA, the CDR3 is TGCAGCGTGCCGATTGGCACAGATACTCAGTATTTT. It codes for CSVPIGTDTQYF.